These T cell receptor beta chains were read from a single sample in a study of T cell responses to AZD1222 COVID-19 vaccine. Measured with immunoSEQ multiplex PCR; TCRdb has only the in-frame clones, and not every one. In the table there are 20,000 or so clones, approximately 84% of which are singletons. Material: peripheral blood, obtained 28 days after the second AZD1222 dose. These receptor sequences come from an adult who received the AZD1222 COVID-19 vaccine. CDR3s include the opening cysteine and the closing phenylalanine or tryptophan. D genes are given only for firm matches. Not every row has a clone size; where given, it reads once, few, many or a size class.

j_call | clone_size | v_call | d_call | cdr3_aa
TRBJ2-7 | NA | TRBV14 | NA | CASSQRITYEQYF
TRBJ1-2 | NA | TRBV6-9 | TRBD1 | CASSYRGQGTNYGYTF
TRBJ1-2 | NA | TRBV9 | NA | CASSVVGGAGGYTF
TRBJ2-7 | NA | TRBV14 | NA | CASSQVPPGRLTFEQYF
TRBJ2-2 | once | TRBV14 | NA | CASSPLGQADTGELFF
TRBJ2-5 | NA | TRBV5-1 | NA | CASSSTGAKGETQYF
TRBJ2-7 | NA | TRBV5-1 | NA | CASSVTSSAKAYEQYF
TRBJ1-2 | NA | TRBV30 | NA | CAWSSGVGLNGYTF
TRBJ2-3 | NA | TRBV7-6 | NA | CASSLGVTSTDTQYF
TRBJ1-1 | NA | TRBV6-4 | TRBD1 | CASINRGGEAFF
TRBJ1-1 | NA | TRBV28 | NA | CASSFPDRPNTEAFF
TRBJ1-2 | NA | TRBV3-1/TRBV3-2 | TRBD1 | CASRTGQGGYGYTF
TRBJ1-6 | NA | TRBV2 | NA | CASSVARGGAPNNSPLHF
TRBJ1-1 | NA | TRBV18 | TRBD1 | CASSPNGQGEAFF
TRBJ1-2 | NA | TRBV5-1 | NA | CASSLGTANSFGYTF
TRBJ2-7 | NA | TRBV2 | TRBD2 | CASSENPGLADISYEQYF
TRBJ2-2 | NA | TRBV5-1 | NA | CASSIRENTGELFF
TRBJ2-1 | NA | TRBV2 | TRBD2 | CASNSRSGTGLHNEQFF
TRBJ2-3 | NA | TRBV7-9 | NA | CASSLGLYTQYF
TRBJ2-3 | NA | TRBV18 | TRBD2 | CASSRTSGTDTQYF
TRBJ2-7 | NA | TRBV5-5 | NA | CASSLDGASYEQYF
TRBJ1-2 | NA | TRBV11-2 | NA | CASSLVAGARSHGYTF
TRBJ2-7 | NA | TRBV7-9 | NA | CASSVNREGYEQYF
TRBJ1-5 | NA | TRBV18 | NA | CASSPPGRSSNQPQHF
TRBJ2-2 | NA | TRBV3-1/TRBV3-2 | TRBD2 | CASSRAGHGTGELFF
TRBJ2-7 | once | TRBV11-3 | TRBD2 | CASSLDGASGSEQYF
TRBJ1-2 | NA | TRBV6-5 | NA | CASRLGKGGYTF
TRBJ1-3 | NA | TRBV24-1 | NA | CATSYPGNTIYF
TRBJ1-4 | NA | TRBV7-9 | NA | CASSRPGPSLNEKLFF
TRBJ1-2 | NA | TRBV25-1 | NA | CASSLGFSPGYTF
TRBJ2-7 | NA | TRBV7-2 | TRBD2 | CASSLAVGLAVVEQYF
TRBJ2-6 | NA | TRBV13 | NA | CASSPFQRGISGANVLTF
TRBJ1-6 | NA | TRBV9 | NA | CASSVGPPYNSPLHF
TRBJ1-1 | NA | TRBV12-3/TRBV12-4 | NA | CASSLAGSAEAFF
TRBJ2-3 | NA | TRBV18 | NA | CASSPPSEAADTQYF
TRBJ2-1 | NA | TRBV11-2 | NA | CASSSPGGVYDEQFF
TRBJ1-2 | NA | TRBV11-3 | NA | CASSFTGVYGYTF
TRBJ1-3 | NA | TRBV5-4 | TRBD1 | CASSTGGPRNTIYF
TRBJ2-7 | NA | TRBV27 | TRBD1 | CASSYQGAGEQYF
TRBJ1-6 | NA | TRBV7-8 | NA | CASSPRAVVSIVHF
TRBJ2-7 | NA | TRBV10-2 | TRBD2 | CASSDVRGGRADEQYF
TRBJ2-7 | few | TRBV29-1 | NA | CSVEGGGWAPYEQYF
TRBJ1-5 | NA | TRBV28 | NA | CASTMFKDGSNQPQHF
TRBJ1-1 | NA | TRBV14 | NA | CASSQDWGAGVNTEAFF
TRBJ2-7 | NA | TRBV23-1 | NA | CASTHPDGSYEQYF
TRBJ2-1 | medium-sized | TRBV19 | NA | CASSVVRDSYNEQFF
TRBJ1-1 | few | TRBV19 | TRBD1 | CASSSGTAALRTEAFF
TRBJ2-3 | NA | TRBV7-2 | TRBD2 | CASSPVAGGEDTQYF
TRBJ1-5 | NA | TRBV6-5 | NA | CASSYSRGKQPQHF
TRBJ2-1 | NA | TRBV7-3 | TRBD2 | CASSLSGSSYNEQFF
TRBJ2-7 | NA | TRBV3-1/TRBV3-2 | TRBD1 | CASSHGTGQGGYEQYF
TRBJ2-6 | few | TRBV14 | NA | CASSQWLRSGANVLTF
TRBJ1-2 | NA | TRBV5-6 | NA | CASSFLGALGGYTF
TRBJ2-2 | NA | TRBV6-5 | NA | CASSYISNTGELFF
TRBJ2-7 | once | TRBV11-2 | TRBD2 | CASSSFTGTTGEQYF
TRBJ1-1 | NA | TRBV6-5 | NA | CASSPGGANTEAFF
TRBJ2-1 | NA | TRBV19 | NA | CASSIPGLGARGQFF
TRBJ1-1 | NA | TRBV3-1/TRBV3-2 | NA | CASSRGVTEAFF